This passage covers 10 T cell receptor beta chains from one sample sequenced in a study of CD8 T cells in Susac syndrome. The RNA input was roughly 0.45 to 1 ug, and it was reverse transcribed with random hexamers. TCRdb passed the immunoSEQ multiplex PCR reads through MiXCR, listing each CDR3 protein once. The sample carries roughly 130,000 distinct CDR3 sequences, about 96% recorded once. Sequenced: CD4+ T cells from PBMCs. These receptors were taken from a human donor in good health.

The chain has TRBV18 and TRBJ2-1, with 14 bases lining up with TRBD2. The ends lost 0 bases at V and 7 bases at J; junction bases unmatched: 2. The CDR3 has 16 amino acids. CDR1 KGHSH and CDR2 LQKENI come from the germline V gene. This CDR3 is CASSPPRLAGGNEQFF. The CDR3 DNA is TGTGCCAGCTCACCACCGCGACTAGCGGGAGGGAATGAGCAGTTCTTC.

The chain links TRBV19 to TRBJ1-5; D might be TRBD1 (5 bases). This CDR3 has 16 amino acids. Germline loops: CDR1 LNHDA, CDR2 SQIVND (reference sequence). V was trimmed by 5 bases and J by 6 bases, leaving 20 bases between them. The CDR3 reads CASSDSPAGIGQPQHF. CDR3 in DNA: TGTGCCAGTAGTGATAGCCCCGCAGGGATCGGTCAGCCCCAGCATTTT.

The chain carries TRBV6-6 and TRBJ2-4; TRBD1 or TRBD2 may be the D gene (7 bases each). V lost 5 bases to trimming and J lost 5 bases, with 13 bases between them. The V gene's germline CDR1 is MNHNY and CDR2 SVGAGI (reference sequence). CDR3 length equals 14 residues. CDR3 in DNA: TGTGCCAGCAGTAGGGAGGGGGCGCAAAACATTCAGTACTTC. Amino acids: CASSREGAQNIQYF.

The chain couples TRBV5-1 to TRBJ1-2, with a tentative D call TRBD1 (5 bases). In germline, CDR1 is SGHRS, CDR2 YFSETQ. The CDR3 has 15 amino acids. The V end lost 0 bases, the J end lost 3 bases, and 12 bases lay between the germline ends. CDR3 protein: CASSLASGGDYGYTF. The DNA of the CDR3 is TGCGCCAGCAGCTTGGCCAGCGGAGGGGACTATGGCTACACCTTC. Full variable domain (rest looked up from reference TRBV5-1 and TRBJ1-2): KAGVTQTPRYLIKTRGQQVTLSCSPISGHRSVSWYQQTPGQGLQFLFEYFSETQRNKGNFPGRFSGRQFSNSRSEMNVSTLELGDSALYLCASSLASGGDYGYTFGSGTRLTVV.

In its sample, this clonotype was seen once. V and J are TRBV7-9 and TRBJ2-5; D is uncertain. This CDR3 is built from 15 residues. Trimming left V 0 bases short and J 4 bases short, with 12 bases between. Germline V lookup: CDR1 SEHNR, CDR2 FQNEAQ (reference sequence). This CDR3 reads CASSLAEIARETQYF. The CDR3 DNA reads TGTGCCAGCAGCTTAGCTGAGATCGCGAGAGAGACCCAGTACTTC.

This chain joins TRBV2 and TRBJ1-2; TRBD1 aligns across 10 bases. With 5 bases clipped from V and 4 bases from J, the junction kept 4 bases outside the gene matches. CDR3 length: 14 amino acids. Germline V gene lookup returns CDR1 SNHLY and CDR2 FYNNEI. The CDR3 DNA reads TGTGCCAGCAGTCTGACAGGGGGCAGCTATGGCTACACCTTC. Translated, it gives CASSLTGGSYGYTF.

The rearrangement joins TRBV29-1 to TRBJ1-2; unclear D gene. The germline gives CDR1 SQVTM, CDR2 ANQGSEA. CDR3 length equals 13 residues. V gave up 6 bases and J gave up 7 bases, with 18 bases separating them. The CDR3 DNA follows: TGCAGCGTGGCCCCCGGGCCTGAAGGTGGCTACACCTTC. It is translated as CSVAPGPEGGYTF. The full variable domain, rest sourced from reference TRBV29-1 and TRBJ1-2, is SAVISQKPSRDICQRGTSLTIQCQVDSQVTMMFWYRQQPGQSLTLIATANQGSEATYESGFVIDKFPISRPNLTFSTLTVSNMSPEDSSIYLCSVAPGPEGGYTFGSGTRLTVV.

This sequence joins TRBV7-2 and TRBJ2-7; the match to TRBD2 covers 12 bases. The CDR3 spans 16 residues. Germline V gene lookup returns CDR1 SGHTA and CDR2 FQGNSA. V gave up 0 bases and J gave up 3 bases; unmatched junction bases: 3. The CDR3 DNA reads TGTGCCAGCAGCTTAGCGAGACTAGCGGGAGTCTACGAGCAGTACTTC. Translating it yields CASSLARLAGVYEQYF.

This sequence joins TRBV19 and TRBJ2-1, with 10 bases aligning to TRBD2. Unmatched junction bases numbered 11, after V lost 7 bases and J lost 8 bases. The CDR3 is made up of 15 amino acids. CDR1 and CDR2 from the germline V gene are LNHDA and SQIVND (reference sequence). The CDR3 sequence: CASKQREGRMYEQFF. The DNA for the CDR3 is TGTGCCAGTAAACAGCGGGAGGGCCGTATGTATGAGCAGTTCTTC. The full variable domain, in which reference TRBV19 and TRBJ2-1 provide the parts outside the CDR3, is DGGITQSPKYLFRKEGQNVTLSCEQNLNHDAMYWYRQDPGQGLRLIYYSQIVNDFQKGDIAEGYSVSREKKESFPLTVTSAQKNPTAFYLCASKQREGRMYEQFFGPGTRLTVL.

The V gene is TRBV2, the J gene TRBJ2-7; 8 bases are shared with TRBD1. Trimming took 5 bases from V and 6 from J; bases not matched to a gene: 6. The CDR3 length is 13 residues. Germline V lookup: CDR1 SNHLY, CDR2 FYNNEI. CDR3 DNA sequence: TGTGCCAGCAGTAGGACAGGGTGGGGCGAGCAGTACTTC. Protein: CASSRTGWGEQYF.